These 28 T cell receptor beta chains were sequenced from one sample in a study of blood T cell repertoires in COVID-19. The repertoire was sequenced with immunoSEQ multiplex PCR; TCRdb's copy has only in-frame clones and lacks some. The sample lists roughly 420,000 clones, around nine tenths occurring once. The sample consisted of PBMCs or T cells enriched from blood (not recorded which). The receptors stem from a woman in her thirties with acute COVID-19.

Note on this clone: Other nucleotide sequences in the sample specify the same CDR3. The chain links TRBV7-3 to TRBJ2-5; TRBD2 matches at 7 bases. J gave up 4 bases and V 3 bases, and 2 bases lay outside the gene matches. Per the germline V gene, CDR1 is SGHTA and CDR2 is FQGTGA. The CDR3 spans 13 residues. The CDR3 DNA reads TGTGCCAGCAGCTTCGTAGCGGGAGAGACCCAGTACTTC. This encodes CASSFVAGETQYF.

This rearrangement joins TRBV6-5 to TRBJ2-1; D gene unclear. The length of the CDR3 is 16 residues. The V end was cut by 3 bases, the J end by 0 bases, with 12 bases between. Germline V gene lookup returns CDR1 MNHEY and CDR2 SVGAGI. The CDR3 region is CASSYLGSSSYNEQFF. For the CDR3, the DNA is TGTGCCAGCAGTTATCTCGGTTCGAGCTCCTACAATGAGCAGTTCTTC.

This clone was recorded once. In DNA, the CDR3 is TGTGCCAGCAGTCGGGACAGTAGTTCCTACGAGCAGTACTTC. This codes for CASSRDSSSYEQYF. V and J are TRBV5-6 and TRBJ2-7, with TRBD1 matching over 7 bases. This CDR3 is 14 amino acids long. Trimming removed 5 bases from V and 1 base from J; junction bases left unmatched: 6. The germline V gene encodes CDR1 SGHDT and CDR2 YYEEEE.

The chain is built from TRBV18 and TRBJ2-3; no clear D. There are 14 residues in the CDR3. The germline gives CDR1 KGHSH, CDR2 LQKENI. V gave up 3 bases and J gave up 3 bases, with 10 bases separating them. DNA for the CDR3: TGTGCCAGCTCACCCGACCGGAGAACAGATACGCAGTATTTT. It codes for CASSPDRRTDTQYF.

The rearrangement joins TRBV7-3 to TRBJ2-1; D may be TRBD1 (5 bases). V lost 6 bases, J lost 6 bases, and 15 bases lay in between. Germline CDR1 is SGHTA and CDR2 is FQGTGA. CDR3 length: 14 residues. This CDR3 is CASSWGGSLNEQFF. CDR3 nucleotide sequence: TGTGCCAGCAGTTGGGGCGGCAGTCTCAATGAGCAGTTCTTC.

The chain recombines TRBV19 with TRBJ1-2; a weak D match, TRBD1 (5 bases). CDR3 length: 15 residues. Germline assignment: CDR1 LNHDA and CDR2 SQIVND (reference sequence). V gave up 3 bases and J gave up 6 bases, with 17 bases separating them. The CDR3 region is CASSIGGKIHHGYTF. CDR3 DNA sequence: TGTGCCAGTAGTATCGGGGGGAAGATCCATCATGGCTACACCTTC.

The chain is built from TRBV5-1 and TRBJ2-3, with 14 bases that match TRBD2. Germline values: CDR1 SGHRS, CDR2 YFSETQ. J gave up 0 bases and V 4 bases, and 16 bases lay outside the gene matches. This CDR3 region has 21 residues. CDR3: CASSTSPRGTSGGGSTDTQYF. The DNA for the CDR3 is TGCGCCAGCAGCACATCACCCCGCGGGACTAGCGGGGGTGGTAGCACAGATACGCAGTATTTT.

The chain is built from TRBV24-1 and TRBJ2-7, with TRBD1 identical over 9 bases. CDR3 length equals 14 residues. J was trimmed by 5 bases and V by 10 bases; bases with no gene match: 11. Germline V CDR1 and CDR2: KGHDR, SFDVKD. The CDR3 coding sequence is TGTGCCACAAGCAGGACAGGGGCTAACAACGAGCAGTACTTC. It codes for CATSRTGANNEQYF.

This clone was seen only once. V is TRBV9 and J is TRBJ2-4; TRBD2 matches at 9 bases. CDR1 SGDLS and CDR2 YYNGEE come from the germline V gene. The junction had 19 bases not matched to a gene; V was cut back by 4 bases and J by 8 bases. The CDR3 runs to 18 residues. The CDR3 sequence is CASSPLEAGGSKRDIQYF. DNA for the CDR3: TGTGCCAGCAGCCCCCTGGAAGCGGGGGGTTCTAAAAGAGACATTCAGTACTTC.

The genes are TRBV15 and TRBJ1-2; a weak D match, TRBD1 (5 bases). The CDR3 consists of 12 residues. Trimming stripped 5 bases from V and 8 bases from J, with 12 bases between. Germline CDR1 reads LNHNV; CDR2 reads YYDKDF (reference sequence). The chain's CDR3 is CATSARGGGYTF. CDR3 bases: TGTGCCACCAGCGCAAGGGGAGGCGGCTACACCTTC.

This sequence joins TRBV5-3 and TRBJ1-4, with 7 bases identical to TRBD1. TRBV5-3 carries the ORF label, with uncertain function. The CDR3 length is 13 residues. Trimming cost V 2 bases and J 6 bases; bases outside gene matches: 1. The CDR3 here is CARSLGQDEKLFF. The DNA for the CDR3 is TGTGCCAGAAGCTTAGGACAGGATGAAAAACTGTTTTTT.

Regarding this clone: At one of its ends the junction is not consistent with the germline gene, which may arise from a read error. The chain employs TRBV6-1 and TRBJ1-2; D gene uncertain. CDR1 and CDR2 from the germline V gene are MNHNS and SASEGT. The CDR3 runs to 13 residues. Here the CDR3 reads CASNEGLNYGYTF. DNA of the CDR3: TGTGCCAGCAATGAAGGGCTTAACTATGGCTACACCTTC.

This rearrangement joins TRBV5-1 to TRBJ2-7; a weak D match, TRBD2 (5 bases). Trimming removed 2 bases at V and 5 bases at J, with 14 bases between. This CDR3 comprises 14 residues. CDR1 SGHRS and CDR2 YFSETQ come from the germline V gene. Written as DNA, the CDR3 is TGCGCCAGCAGCTTCGAGGTGCTAGCCCACGAGCAGTACTTC. This codes for CASSFEVLAHEQYF.

The chain is built from TRBV4-3 and TRBJ1-2; D perhaps matches TRBD1 (6 bases). The CDR3 spans 17 residues. V lost 0 bases, J lost 4 bases, and 18 bases lay in between. Germline V CDR1 and CDR2: LGHNA, YSLEER. The CDR3 DNA reads TGCGCCAGCAGCCAAGATCTCGGGGGGCCGCATGTCTATGGCTACACCTTC. This codes for CASSQDLGGPHVYGYTF.

This clone was detected a few times. V gene TRBV7-2 combines with J gene TRBJ1-2; D gene unclear. V lost 5 bases and J lost 0, with 7 bases in between. The CDR3 sequence is 13 residues long. Per germline, CDR1 SGHTA and CDR2 FQGNSA. In nucleotides, the CDR3 is TGTGCCAGCAGCCCGCGGTCTAACTATGGCTACACCTTC. It translates to CASSPRSNYGYTF.

The V gene is TRBV19, the J gene TRBJ1-1; 7 bases match TRBD1. This CDR3 has 14 amino acids. Germline V lookup: CDR1 LNHDA, CDR2 SQIVND (reference sequence). J was trimmed by 0 bases and V by 4 bases; bases with no gene match: 2. The CDR3 nucleotides are TGTGCCAGTAGTAAGGGACAGCTGAACACTGAAGCTTTCTTT. It is translated as CASSKGQLNTEAFF.

The genes are TRBV5-1 and TRBJ2-1, with 8 bases aligning to TRBD2. Trimming at V came to 0 bases and at J to 0 bases, leaving 8 bases not matched to a gene. The CDR3 is 18 residues long. The germline V gene encodes CDR1 SGHRS and CDR2 YFSETQ. In DNA, the CDR3 is TGCGCCAGCAGCTTGGTGGCTAGCGGGCCCAGCTCCTACAATGAGCAGTTCTTC. Encoded protein: CASSLVASGPSSYNEQFF.

The chain joins TRBV25-1 to TRBJ1-4; the match to TRBD1 covers 8 bases. Germline V gene sequence: CDR1 MGHDK, CDR2 SYGVNS. With 6 bases clipped from V and 4 bases from J, the junction kept 4 bases outside the gene matches. This CDR3 spans 14 amino acids. CDR3 DNA: TGTGCCAGCAGATGGACAGGGAGTAATGAAAAACTGTTTTTT. It specifies CASRWTGSNEKLFF. Based on the CDR3 plus reference TRBV25-1 and TRBJ1-4, the full variable domain is EADIYQTPRYLVIGTGKKITLECSQTMGHDKMYWYQQDPGMELHLIHYSYGVNSTEKGDLSSESTVSRIRTEHFPLTLESARPSHTSQYLCASRWTGSNEKLFFGSGTQLSVL.

This clone was found a few times. This chain connects TRBV30 to TRBJ1-1, with a weak D call TRBD1 (5 bases). Germline V gives CDR1 GTSNPN, CDR2 SVGIG (reference sequence). This CDR3 is 13 amino acids long. Trimming took 1 base from V and 1 from J, leaving 7 bases between them. The CDR3 reads CAWSGQTNTEAFF. As DNA, the CDR3 is TGTGCCTGGAGTGGACAGACGAACACTGAAGCTTTCTTT.

The chain recombines TRBV11-3 with TRBJ2-2, with a weak D call TRBD1 (6 bases). CDR3 size: 16 residues. Trimming cost V 0 bases and J 2 bases, with 10 bases left between them. Germline V gives CDR1 SGHNT, CDR2 YENEEA. The chain's CDR3 is CASSLDPGENTGELFF. CDR3 DNA: TGTGCCAGCAGCTTAGATCCAGGGGAAAACACCGGGGAGCTGTTTTTT.

This clone turned up a few times. V usage is TRBV2 and J usage is TRBJ2-7, with 10 nucleotides matching TRBD2. With 2 bases clipped from V and 2 bases from J, the junction kept 6 bases outside the gene matches. CDR3 length: 16 amino acids. Per the germline V gene, CDR1 is SNHLY and CDR2 is FYNNEI. CDR3 bases: TGTGCCAGCAGTGAAAGGGGGCTAGCGGGGGCCTACGAGCAGTACTTC. The encoded protein is CASSERGLAGAYEQYF.

The rearrangement joins TRBV6-4 to TRBJ2-7, with 8 nucleotides matching TRBD1. The trim removed 0 bases at V and 0 bases at J, leaving 7 bases unmatched. The CDR3 spans 17 residues. The germline V gene has CDR1 MRHNA and CDR2 SNTAGT. The DNA for the CDR3 is TGTGCCAGCAGTGACTCGTCTGACAGGGGAGCCTCCTACGAGCAGTACTTC. Translation gives CASSDSSDRGASYEQYF.

The V gene is TRBV7-2, the J gene TRBJ1-2, with 8 bases aligning to TRBD1. With V trimmed by 5 bases and J by 1 base, 6 bases remained unmatched. There are 15 residues in the CDR3. CDR1 is SGHTA, CDR2 FQGNSA, per germline. CDR3 sequence: CASSPSTGDNYGYTF. Written as DNA, the CDR3 is TGTGCCAGCAGCCCTTCGACAGGGGATAACTATGGCTACACCTTC.

This chain joins TRBV2 and TRBJ2-2, with D possibly matching TRBD2 (7 bases). V dropped 7 bases and J dropped 3 bases, with 15 bases sitting between them. Germline V lookup: CDR1 SNHLY, CDR2 FYNNEI. The CDR3 consists of 15 residues. The DNA of the CDR3 is TGTGCCAGCATTTGGGCGGGGGCGGACACCGGGGAGCTGTTTTTT. This translates into CASIWAGADTGELFF.

This chain uses TRBV5-6 with TRBJ2-1; D possibly corresponds to TRBD2 (5 bases). V was cut by 2 bases and J by 7 bases, with 7 bases left in between. From germline, CDR1 is SGHDT and CDR2 YYEEEE. The length of the CDR3 is 12 residues. The CDR3 bases are TGTGCCAGCAGCTTTGCGGGTAATGAGCAGTTCTTC. Translated, it gives CASSFAGNEQFF.

The genes are TRBV6-4 and TRBJ1-2; D ambiguous. Germline V CDR1 and CDR2: MRHNA, SNTAGT. The V end was cut by 4 bases, the J end by 8 bases, with 11 bases between. This CDR3 spans 12 amino acids. The CDR3 reads CASSAAGSGYTF. In nucleotides, the CDR3 is TGTGCCAGCAGTGCCGCGGGCTCCGGCTACACCTTC.

The chain couples TRBV6-5 to TRBJ1-1; D gene uncertain. The CDR3 totals 14 residues. Trimming cost V 4 bases and J 5 bases, with 14 bases left between them. The germline gives CDR1 MNHEY, CDR2 SVGAGI. The CDR3, as DNA: TGTGCCAGCAGTTCGCCCTCGAATCGGACTGAAGCTTTCTTT. It codes for CASSSPSNRTEAFF.

This chain links TRBV11-2 with TRBJ1-2; D is perhaps TRBD1 (5 bases). V was cut by 1 base and J by 6 bases, with 15 bases left in between. CDR1 is SGHAT, CDR2 FQNNGV, per germline. The CDR3 length is 15 residues. The CDR3, as DNA: TGTGCCAGCAGCTTAGGTGGCAGGGCAGATGATGGCTACACCTTC. The encoded protein is CASSLGGRADDGYTF.